The present TCR beta chain was sequenced within a study of CD8+CD57+ T cells in acquired aplastic anemia. Across the whole study: Mean yield of DNA from sorted CD4+ and CD8+ cells was roughly 3.1 ug. Study-level points and caveats: Patients and healthy controls showed no significant CD8+ Simpson's diversity difference.

CDR3 and TCR beta VDJ profiling relied on a genomic DNA template. MiXCR, applied by TCRdb to the reads, yields one record per CDR3 protein. The table shows 200,000 to 250,000 distinct CDR3 sequences, with around 63% occurring only once. A word on this clonotype: Antigen: not known.

Trimming left V 4 bases short and J 4 bases short, with 11 bases between. Germline loops: CDR1 SEHNR, CDR2 FQNEAQ (reference sequence). The CDR3 length is 14 residues. The sample comprised sorted CD4+, CD8+, or CD8+CD57+ T cells (not recorded which) from PBMCs. The TCR originated in a human donor in good health. The chain is built from TRBV7-9 and TRBJ1-5, with a possible D match to TRBD1 (6 bases). CDR3 region: CASSSGQLNQPQHF. In DNA, the CDR3 is TGTGCCAGCAGCTCCGGACAGTTAAATCAGCCCCAGCATTTT.